This TCR beta chain was recovered during a study of tissue T cells after allogeneic stem cell transplantation (dated by TCRdb to between 2021 and 2024). A note on the overall study: Using research autopsies of patients with and without GVHD, plus mouse models of GVHD, the study profiled TCR beta repertoires across many tissues. The human arm was a prospective observational study without blinding or randomization. Findings and caveats that apply to the study as a whole: Within patients, how anatomically similar the tissues were was a key factor in shaping TCR repertoire composition, regardless of disease or transplant status. The study did not establish which tissue TCRs were alloreactive or antigen-specific, and some clones may have been host cells that persisted. In both patients and mice, T cells from blood and spleen picked up only a limited part of the TCR repertoire that was detected in tissues. Only a few T cell clones appeared in more than one patient, yet motif-based clustering showed tissue-specific repertoire signatures that were shared between patients. A small and clinically heterogeneous patient cohort was studied, and sampling depth was acknowledged as a limitation.

Taken with the paper, the label for time point translates to: mouse harvest day 7 after allogeneic transplant. Mouse grafts combined 10^7 T-cell-depleted bone marrow cells with 10^6 splenic CD5+ T cells, given via tail vein injection. Mouse GVHD was modeled in a major MHC-mismatch B6 (H2b) into BALB/c (H2d) model, with tissues profiled at day 7 or 14. On day 7 or 14 post-transplant, mouse tissues and retro-orbital blood were harvested with separate sterile tools for each animal, and livers were flushed before harvest. Before genomic DNA isolation with the DNeasy Blood & Tissue Kit, mouse tissues were minced with razor blades in buffered saline. The CDR3 runs 15 residues from the cysteine to the phenylalanine. The CDR3 was read in part: 42 bases, with the frame set at base 1. V gives up 0 bases and J gives up 0 bases, and the segment between their germline ends measures 7 bases. Libraries came from the immunoSEQ multiplex PCR assay. TCRbeta CDR3 sequencing was done by Adaptive Biotechnologies at survey depth, reporting CDR3 sequences, V/J genes, productive frequency and template counts. TCR beta CDR3 regions were amplified from genomic DNA instead of RNA. The study's processing was this. Jensen-Shannon divergence served to quantify pairwise repertoire overlap between tissues, with 0 meaning identical and 1 meaning complete divergence. Based on pairwise JSD values, tissues were grouped by single-linkage agglomerative hierarchical clustering, and the results were shown as dendrograms. GLIPH2 was run on all patient samples with simulation_depth 1000, kmer_min_depth 3, cdr3_length_cutoff 8, keeping groups with more than two unique CDR3s. A standardized tissue-overlap score extrapolated Jaccard GLIPH-group overlap across patients to a standard repertoire size of 1000 clones. Associations of diversity with clinical or experimental variables used linear mixed-effect models with tissue fixed effects and individual random effects. TCRdb provides this immuneACCESS table in a form limited to in-frame rearrangements. Some clones are lacking; in checked studies, under half of them reflect an unresolved V gene, and why the rest are absent is not known. That table supplies the V and J calls and clone size; D and trimming were determined from the DNA. The sample records 6,000 or so clones, under 55% of which are singletons. 6% to 8.5% of the sample is held by the ten biggest clonotypes.

A remark on this clone: It has no known antigen specificity. With a mouse as the source, gene names and germline sequences are drawn from the mouse. From the germline J gene comes the end of the CDR3, since the read stops 1 residue before it.

Sequencing was carried out using gut tissue. The sequence is built from TRBV21 and TRBJ2-3, with the D gene not clear enough to name. TRBV21 is an open reading frame whose function is uncertain. The source of this sequence is a female BALB/c mouse given C57BL/6 T cells with graft-versus-host disease after an allogeneic hematopoietic cell transplant. The CDR3 sequence is CASSQSRGSAETLYF. The part of the CDR3 DNA that was read is TGTGCTAGCAGTCAATCGCGGGGTAGTGCAGAAACGCTGTAT.